One and the same sample provided the 31 T cell receptor beta chains below, sequenced in a study of cytomegalovirus exposure and HLA in healthy donors. It was with 60 Vbeta and 13 Jbeta primers that the PCR ran. Only in-frame clones appear in the TCRdb table, and some are missing; sequencing was by immunoSEQ multiplex PCR. The sample contains 90,000 to 140,000 clones, about 12% of which appear only once. The sample comprised PBMCs. These receptors were collected from a man between 40 and 49 years old in good health and CMV-seropositive.

The V call is TRBV9, the J call TRBJ1-2; perhaps TRBD1 as D (5 bases). Trimming pared 2 bases from V and 3 bases from J, leaving 17 bases between. The CDR3 has 16 residues. Germline V CDR1 and CDR2: SGDLS, YYNGEE. CDR3 region: CASSVTAGPEDYGYTF. The CDR3 nucleotides read TGTGCCAGCAGCGTTACAGCGGGACCAGAGGACTATGGCTACACCTTC.

Only a few counts were recorded for this clone. This chain links TRBV7-9 with TRBJ1-2; D not resolved. This CDR3 is built from 12 residues. CDR1 and CDR2 (germline): SEHNR, FQNEAQ (reference sequence). V lost 3 bases and J 8 bases, leaving 10 bases between the germline ends. The CDR3 protein is CASSFDMEGYTF. The CDR3, as DNA: TGTGCCAGCAGCTTCGATATGGAGGGCTACACCTTC.

The chain is built from TRBV27 and TRBJ1-1; TRBD1 matches at 8 bases. This CDR3 has 13 amino acids. V was clipped by 5 bases and J by 4 bases; unmatched bases: 3. Germline CDR1 MNHEY, CDR2 SMNVEV (reference sequence). The CDR3 nucleotides read TGTGCCAGCAGTGGACAGGGCCGCACTGAAGCTTTCTTT. Translated: CASSGQGRTEAFF.

This clone appeared a single time. The gene calls are TRBV28 and TRBJ2-7; 7 bases are shared with TRBD2. This CDR3 contains 13 residues. The germline V gene encodes CDR1 MDHEN and CDR2 SYDVKM. The ends lost 4 bases at V and 5 bases at J; junction bases unmatched: 5. The CDR3 region has the DNA TGTGCCAGCAGTTGGCCAGCGGGAAACGAGCAGTACTTC. As protein: CASSWPAGNEQYF. The variable domain in full, with the rest retrieved from reference TRBV28 and TRBJ2-7, is DVKVTQSSRYLVKRTGEKVFLECVQDMDHENMFWYRQDPGLGLRLIYFSYDVKMKEKGDIPEGYSVSREKKERFSLILESASTNQTSMYLCASSWPAGNEQYFGPGTRLTVT.

This clone was counted only a few times. The chain employs TRBV2 and TRBJ2-1; D uncertain. Germline values: CDR1 SNHLY, CDR2 FYNNEI. The V and J ends lost 8 bases and 8 bases respectively, with 19 bases between them. The CDR3 totals 14 residues. The CDR3 reads CASLQATPTDEQFF. CDR3 sequence (DNA): TGTGCCAGCTTGCAGGCCACCCCCACCGATGAGCAGTTCTTC.

This clone was found a few times. This chain connects TRBV6-6 to TRBJ2-7; D gene unclear. V was pared by 5 bases and J by 3 bases, with 8 bases between. Germline V gives CDR1 MNHNY, CDR2 SVGAGI (reference sequence). The CDR3 covers 12 residues. The CDR3 region is CASSVRSYEQYF. CDR3 bases: TGTGCCAGCAGTGTCCGCAGCTACGAGCAGTACTTC.

This chain links TRBV27 with TRBJ1-2; D perhaps matches TRBD1 (6 bases). Germline V gene sequence: CDR1 MNHEY, CDR2 SMNVEV (reference sequence). The CDR3 consists of 15 residues. Trimming removed 2 bases from V and 6 bases from J, with 16 bases in between. The CDR3 DNA is TGTGCCAGCAGTTTAAGCGAGGGGGATTTGGATGGCTACACCTTC. It codes for CASSLSEGDLDGYTF.

This clone was seen a few times. V usage is TRBV6-5 and J usage is TRBJ2-1; 9 nucleotides align to TRBD1. Trimming at V came to 6 bases and at J to 5 bases, leaving 8 bases not matched to a gene. Germline V gene sequence: CDR1 MNHEY, CDR2 SVGAGI. This CDR3 has 15 amino acids. CDR3 nucleotide sequence: TGTGCCAGCAGACGACAGGGGGAAACCGACAATGAGCAGTTCTTC. This encodes CASRRQGETDNEQFF.

The rearrangement uses TRBV10-2 and TRBJ1-5; 10 nucleotides align to TRBD1. CDR1 is WSHSY and CDR2 is SAAADI in the germline V gene. The CDR3 is 17 amino acids. J was trimmed by 1 base and V by 6 bases; bases with no gene match: 9. For the CDR3, the DNA is TGCGCCAGCAGCCGGGACAGGGGCTCAGGGAGCAATCAGCCCCAGCATTTT. This gives the protein CASSRDRGSGSNQPQHF.

V usage is TRBV7-9 and J usage is TRBJ2-1; 11 bases are shared with TRBD2. The CDR3 consists of 14 residues. The V gene's germline CDR1 is SEHNR and CDR2 FQNEAQ (reference sequence). J was trimmed by 9 bases and V by 4 bases; bases with no gene match: 5. This CDR3 reads CASSSRTSGPEQFF. DNA of the CDR3: TGTGCCAGCAGCTCGAGGACTAGCGGGCCTGAGCAGTTCTTC. The entire variable domain, with the rest obtained from reference TRBV7-9 and TRBJ2-1, is as follows: DTGVSQNPRHKITKRGQNVTFRCDPISEHNRLYWYRQTLGQGPEFLTYFQNEAQLEKSRLLSDRFSAERPKGSFSTLEIQRTEQGDSAMYLCASSSRTSGPEQFFGPGTRLTVL.

This clone was seen more than once but under ten times. The chain uses TRBV7-9 and TRBJ2-5, with D possibly matching TRBD2 (5 bases). Germline-derived CDR1 and CDR2 are SEHNR and FQNEAQ (reference sequence). The CDR3 sequence is 13 residues long. V lost 2 bases and J 3 bases, leaving 7 bases between the germline ends. The CDR3 protein is CASSLRGKETQYF. In DNA, the CDR3 is TGTGCCAGCAGCTTACGGGGAAAAGAGACCCAGTACTTC.

CDR3 nucleotides: TGTGCCAGCAGTGAATTAGGGGGGCGGGGACAGCCGACCGGGGAGCTGTTTTTT. Protein sequence: CASSELGGRGQPTGELFF. The V call is TRBV25-1, the J call TRBJ2-2, with a possible D match to TRBD1 (7 bases). CDR3 length equals 18 residues. In germline, CDR1 is MGHDK, CDR2 SYGVNS. Trimming took off 1 base at V and 5 bases at J, with 20 bases between the two ends.

The rearrangement joins TRBV6-5 to TRBJ2-7; D is perhaps TRBD2 (5 bases). This CDR3 has 13 amino acids. The ends were cut back, 2 bases at V and 7 bases at J, with 12 bases in the middle. CDR1 and CDR2 from the germline V gene are MNHEY and SVGAGI. The CDR3: CASSYGLSGEQYF. CDR3 sequence (DNA): TGTGCCAGCAGTTACGGGCTCTCGGGGGAGCAGTACTTC.

This clone has just a few counts. The rearrangement joins TRBV19 to TRBJ2-4, with TRBD2 matching over 7 bases. J gave up 6 bases and V 1 base, and 6 bases lay outside the gene matches. Germline V CDR1 and CDR2: LNHDA, SQIVND (reference sequence). The CDR3 extends over 15 amino acids. As DNA, the CDR3 is TGTGCCAGTAGTATAGGGTACGGGGAGGGAAACATTCAGTACTTC. As protein: CASSIGYGEGNIQYF.

This clone was seen more than once but under ten times. The chain has TRBV6-1 and TRBJ2-7; 7 nucleotides match TRBD2. V was pared by 7 bases and J by 4 bases, with 7 bases of the junction left unmatched. From germline, CDR1 is MNHNS and CDR2 SASEGT. The CDR3 length is 13 residues. The CDR3 coding sequence is TGTGCCAGCAATCTAGCGGCCGATTACGAGCAGTACTTC. Protein: CASNLAADYEQYF.

The chain uses TRBV9 and TRBJ2-5; the D gene is possibly TRBD2 (6 bases). Looked up from germline, CDR1 is SGDLS and CDR2 is YYNGEE. V was cut by 1 base and J by 4 bases, with 17 bases left in between. The CDR3 runs to 16 residues. The CDR3 coding sequence is TGTGCCAGCAGCGTAAGGTCGGGGGTAATAAGAGAGACCCAGTACTTC. As protein: CASSVRSGVIRETQYF.

The V call is TRBV6-5, the J call TRBJ1-5; 8 bases match TRBD1. The CDR3 covers 15 residues. J lost 4 bases, V lost 6 bases, and 8 bases had no gene match. Germline V gives CDR1 MNHEY, CDR2 SVGAGI. CDR3 DNA: TGTGCCAGCAGCACTCAGGGGGCTCGAAATCAGCCCCAGCATTTT. Its protein is CASSTQGARNQPQHF.

CDR3 amino acids: CASSPGTQETQYF. CDR3 coding DNA: TGTGCCAGCTCACCGGGCACACAAGAGACCCAGTACTTC. The V call is TRBV18, the J call TRBJ2-5; no firm D call. Germline V gene data show CDR1 as KGHSH and CDR2 as LQKENI. CDR3 length: 13 amino acids. The germline V and J ends were trimmed by 3 bases and 2 bases, with 7 bases remaining between them.

This chain uses TRBV6-5 with TRBJ2-7; 10 bases map to TRBD2. Germline loops: CDR1 MNHEY, CDR2 SVGAGI. Trimming took 5 bases from V and 6 from J; bases not matched to a gene: 7. This CDR3 spans 14 amino acids. The DNA for the CDR3 is TGTGCCAGCAGTCCTAGCGGGAGCTTCGGCGAGCAGTACTTC. The encoded protein is CASSPSGSFGEQYF.

This clone was seen only a few times. The CDR3: CSDGDLDGYTF. Written as DNA, the CDR3 is TGCAGCGACGGAGACCTAGATGGCTACACCTTC. This rearrangement joins TRBV29-1 to TRBJ1-2; D is ambiguous. The germline CDR1 and CDR2 sequences are SQVTM and ANQGSEA. The CDR3 length is 11 residues. The ends were cut back, 7 bases at V and 6 bases at J, with 12 bases in the middle.

This clone was detected a few times. The V gene is TRBV13, the J gene TRBJ2-7; TRBD2 matches at 8 bases. The CDR3 contains 16 residues. Germline CDR1 and CDR2: PRHDT and FYEKMQ (reference sequence). Trimming removed 10 bases from V and 2 bases from J; junction bases left unmatched: 16. The CDR3 nucleotides read TGTGCCACCAATCTCCCGGGACTAGGTAACCCCTACGAGCAGTACTTC. It yields the protein CATNLPGLGNPYEQYF.

The chain combines TRBV7-8 with TRBJ2-7, with 9 bases fitting TRBD1. The trim removed 3 bases at V and 3 bases at J, leaving 12 bases unmatched. The CDR3 sequence is 17 residues long. The germline CDR1 and CDR2 sequences are SGHVS and FQNEAQ. In DNA form, the CDR3 reads TGTGCCAGCAGCTTGGGTCGTTTCGGGACAGGGATCTACGAGCAGTACTTC. Its protein product is CASSLGRFGTGIYEQYF. The entire variable domain, with the rest obtained from reference TRBV7-8 and TRBJ2-7, is as follows: GAGVSQSPRYKVAKRGQDVALRCDPISGHVSLFWYQQALGQGPEFLTYFQNEAQLDKSGLPSDRFFAERPEGSVSTLKIQRTQQEDSAVYLCASSLGRFGTGIYEQYFGPGTRLTVT.

The chain employs TRBV27 and TRBJ1-4; D remains unclear. V gave up 6 bases and J gave up 3 bases, with 11 bases separating them. The germline V gene encodes CDR1 MNHEY and CDR2 SMNVEV (reference sequence). This CDR3 comprises 14 residues. The CDR3 coding sequence is TGTGCCAGCAGAATCGGGGTAGCTAATGAAAAACTGTTTTTT. Translated: CASRIGVANEKLFF.

This clone has more than one count but fewer than ten. V is TRBV7-8 and J is TRBJ2-1; D call uncertain. The germline CDR1 and CDR2 sequences are SGHVS and FQNEAQ. This CDR3 has 19 amino acids. Trimming removed 5 bases from V and 4 bases from J, with 27 bases in between. The CDR3 bases are TGTGCCAGCAGCACCGGCCCATCTTACAGCCTACGGAAGTACAATGAGCAGTTCTTC. Its protein is CASSTGPSYSLRKYNEQFF.

This rearrangement joins TRBV6-1 to TRBJ2-7; 9 bases align to TRBD1. Germline assignment: CDR1 MNHNS and CDR2 SASEGT. There are 14 residues in the CDR3. Losses at the gene ends were 5 bases for V and 3 bases for J; bases not matched to a gene: 5. The DNA for the CDR3 is TGTGCCAGCAGTACCGACAGGGGGAACTACGAGCAGTACTTC. It is translated as CASSTDRGNYEQYF.

A few counts support this clone. V gene TRBV6-6 combines with J gene TRBJ2-7; 7 nucleotides line up with TRBD2. CDR1 and CDR2 from the germline V gene are MNHNY and SVGAGI (reference sequence). The V segment lost 6 bases and the J segment 2 bases; nucleotides outside the gene matches: 10. The CDR3 is made up of 15 amino acids. The CDR3 protein is CASRRGVGDTYEQYF. DNA of the CDR3: TGTGCCAGCAGACGGGGGGTCGGCGATACCTACGAGCAGTACTTC.

CDR3 sequence: CASSLAPAQGSSGNTIYF. CDR3 nucleotide sequence: TGCGCCAGCAGCTTGGCCCCTGCACAGGGGTCCTCTGGAAACACCATATATTTT. The chain employs TRBV5-1 and TRBJ1-3, with 7 bases that match TRBD1. V gave up 0 bases and J gave up 0 bases; unmatched junction bases: 9. This CDR3 comprises 18 residues. Germline V gene data show CDR1 as SGHRS and CDR2 as YFSETQ.

The rearrangement uses TRBV6-1 and TRBJ2-7; a weak D match, TRBD2 (6 bases). V shed 8 bases and J shed 1 base, with 15 bases lying between them. CDR3 length: 14 residues. CDR1 is MNHNS, CDR2 SASEGT, per germline. CDR3 bases: TGTGCCAGCGGGGTAGCGGCTCTATCCTACGAGCAGTACTTC. Protein product: CASGVAALSYEQYF.

This chain joins TRBV19 and TRBJ1-1, with D unclear. This CDR3 has 11 amino acids. Germline lookup yields CDR1 LNHDA and CDR2 SQIVND (reference sequence). V gave up 5 bases and J gave up 3 bases, with 4 bases separating them. Here the CDR3 DNA reads TGTGCCAGTAGTCCTGACACTGAAGCTTTCTTT. It codes for CASSPDTEAFF.

This clone was detected a few times. This rearrangement joins TRBV11-2 to TRBJ2-4; 8 nucleotides align to TRBD1. The germline gives CDR1 SGHAT, CDR2 FQNNGV. V shed 0 bases and J 0 bases; nucleotides not matched to a gene: 13. The CDR3 loop spans 20 amino acids. CDR3 nucleotide sequence: TGTGCCAGCAGCTTAGATCGTGCAGGGGGCGTAACGGCAGCCAAAAACATTCAGTACTTC. Translating gives CASSLDRAGGVTAAKNIQYF.

This clone was seen a handful of times. This chain connects TRBV4-2 to TRBJ2-3; TRBD2 matches 8 bases. V shed 0 bases and J 2 bases; nucleotides not matched to a gene: 4. This CDR3 is 16 amino acids long. Germline CDR1 and CDR2: LGHNA and YNFKEQ. CDR3 loop: CASSQEAGEITDTQYF. CDR3 in DNA: TGTGCCAGCAGCCAAGAAGCGGGAGAGATCACAGATACGCAGTATTTT.